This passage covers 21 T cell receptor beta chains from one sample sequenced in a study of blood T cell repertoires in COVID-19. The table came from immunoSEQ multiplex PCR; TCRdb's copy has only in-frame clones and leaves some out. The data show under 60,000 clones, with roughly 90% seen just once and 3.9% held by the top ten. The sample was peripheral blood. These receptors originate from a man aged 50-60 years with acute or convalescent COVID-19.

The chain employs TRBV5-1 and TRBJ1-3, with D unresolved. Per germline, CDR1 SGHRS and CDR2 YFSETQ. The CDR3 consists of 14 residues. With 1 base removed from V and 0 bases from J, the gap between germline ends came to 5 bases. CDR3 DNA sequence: TGCGCCAGCAGCTTGCGTAGCTCTGGAAACACCATATATTTT. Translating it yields CASSLRSSGNTIYF.

CDR3 DNA sequence: TGCGCCAGCAGCCAGTCGTGGAGCCCGGAGACCCAGTACTTC. It translates to CASSQSWSPETQYF. The gene calls are TRBV4-3 and TRBJ2-5; D unresolved. The germline V gene encodes CDR1 LGHNA and CDR2 YSLEER. This CDR3 has 14 amino acids. Trimming removed 3 bases at V and 5 bases at J, with 13 bases between.

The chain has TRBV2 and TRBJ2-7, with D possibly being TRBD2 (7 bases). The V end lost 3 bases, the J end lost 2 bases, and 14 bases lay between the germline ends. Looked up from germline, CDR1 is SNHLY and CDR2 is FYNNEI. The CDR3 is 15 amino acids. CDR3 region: CASSEGAGVTYEQYF. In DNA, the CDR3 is TGTGCCAGCAGTGAGGGGGCGGGAGTCACCTACGAGCAGTACTTC.

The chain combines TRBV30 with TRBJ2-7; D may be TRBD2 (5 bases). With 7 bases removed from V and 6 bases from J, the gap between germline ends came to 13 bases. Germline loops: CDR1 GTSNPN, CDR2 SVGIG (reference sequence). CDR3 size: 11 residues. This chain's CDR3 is CASTVGGEQYF. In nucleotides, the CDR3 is TGTGCCTCGACCGTCGGAGGCGAGCAGTACTTC.

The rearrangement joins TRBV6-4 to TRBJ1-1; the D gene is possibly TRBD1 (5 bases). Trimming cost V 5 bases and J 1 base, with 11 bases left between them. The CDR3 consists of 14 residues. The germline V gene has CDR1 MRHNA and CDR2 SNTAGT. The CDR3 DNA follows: TGTGCCAGCAGTCATCAACAGGAGAACACTGAAGCTTTCTTT. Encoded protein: CASSHQQENTEAFF.

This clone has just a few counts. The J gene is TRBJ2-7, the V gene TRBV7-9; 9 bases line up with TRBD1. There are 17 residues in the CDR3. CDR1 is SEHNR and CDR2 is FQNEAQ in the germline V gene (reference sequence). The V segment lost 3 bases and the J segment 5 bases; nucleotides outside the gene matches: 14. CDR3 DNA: TGTGCCAGCAGCTTTGGCCCACCGGGGGGACAGGGCCACGAGCAGTACTTC. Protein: CASSFGPPGGQGHEQYF.

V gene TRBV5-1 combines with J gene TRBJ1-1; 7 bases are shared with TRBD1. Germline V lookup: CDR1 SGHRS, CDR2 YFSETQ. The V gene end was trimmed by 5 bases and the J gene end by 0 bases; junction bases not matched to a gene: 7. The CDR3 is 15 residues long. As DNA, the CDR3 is TGCGCCAGCAGGCTAAGGACAGGAATGAACACTGAAGCTTTCTTT. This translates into CASRLRTGMNTEAFF. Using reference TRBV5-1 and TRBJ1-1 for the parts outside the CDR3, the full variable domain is KAGVTQTPRYLIKTRGQQVTLSCSPISGHRSVSWYQQTPGQGLQFLFEYFSETQRNKGNFPGRFSGRQFSNSRSEMNVSTLELGDSALYLCASRLRTGMNTEAFFGQGTRLTVV.

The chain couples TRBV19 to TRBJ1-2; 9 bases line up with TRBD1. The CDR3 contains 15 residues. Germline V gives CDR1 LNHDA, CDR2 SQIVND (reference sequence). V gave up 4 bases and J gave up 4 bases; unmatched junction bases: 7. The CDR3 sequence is CASSTQTGGIYGYTF. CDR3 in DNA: TGTGCCAGTAGTACCCAGACAGGGGGGATCTATGGCTACACCTTC. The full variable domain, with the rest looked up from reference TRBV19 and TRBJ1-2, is DGGITQSPKYLFRKEGQNVTLSCEQNLNHDAMYWYRQDPGQGLRLIYYSQIVNDFQKGDIAEGYSVSREKKESFPLTVTSAQKNPTAFYLCASSTQTGGIYGYTFGSGTRLTVV.

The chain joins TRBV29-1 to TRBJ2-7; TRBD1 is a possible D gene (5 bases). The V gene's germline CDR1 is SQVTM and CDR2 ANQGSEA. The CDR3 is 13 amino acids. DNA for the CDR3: TGCAGTCGGAGACAGTCGATCTCCTACGAGCAGTACTTC. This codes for CSRRQSISYEQYF.

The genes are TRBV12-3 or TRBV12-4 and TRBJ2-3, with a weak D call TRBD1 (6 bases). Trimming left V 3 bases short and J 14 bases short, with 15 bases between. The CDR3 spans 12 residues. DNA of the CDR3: TGTGCCAGCAGTTTGGGGCAGGGGCTCAGGTATTTT. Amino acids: CASSLGQGLRYF.

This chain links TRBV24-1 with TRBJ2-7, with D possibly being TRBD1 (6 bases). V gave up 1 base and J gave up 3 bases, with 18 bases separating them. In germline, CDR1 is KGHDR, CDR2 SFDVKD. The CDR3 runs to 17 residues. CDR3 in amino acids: CATSDFAQTGEGYEQYF. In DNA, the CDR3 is TGTGCCACCAGTGATTTCGCACAGACAGGAGAGGGCTACGAGCAGTACTTC.

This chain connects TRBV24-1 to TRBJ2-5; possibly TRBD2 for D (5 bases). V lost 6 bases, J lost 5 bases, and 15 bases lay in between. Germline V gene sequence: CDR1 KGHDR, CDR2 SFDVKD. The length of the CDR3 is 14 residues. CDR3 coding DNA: TGTGCCACCAGTCGGGAAGGAAGGACGGAGACCCAGTACTTC. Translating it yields CATSREGRTETQYF.

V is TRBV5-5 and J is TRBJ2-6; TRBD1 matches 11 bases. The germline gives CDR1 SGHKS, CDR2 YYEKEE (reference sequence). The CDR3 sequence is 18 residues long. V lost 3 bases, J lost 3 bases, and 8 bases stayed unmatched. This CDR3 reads CASSSYGQGAFGANVLTF. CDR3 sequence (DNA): TGTGCCAGCAGCTCTTACGGACAGGGGGCATTTGGGGCCAACGTCCTGACTTTC. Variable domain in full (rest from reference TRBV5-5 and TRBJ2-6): DAGVTQSPTHLIKTRGQQVTLRCSPISGHKSVSWYQQVLGQGPQFIFQYYEKEERGRGNFPDRFSARQFPNYSSELNVNALLLGDSALYLCASSSYGQGAFGANVLTFGAGSRLTVL.

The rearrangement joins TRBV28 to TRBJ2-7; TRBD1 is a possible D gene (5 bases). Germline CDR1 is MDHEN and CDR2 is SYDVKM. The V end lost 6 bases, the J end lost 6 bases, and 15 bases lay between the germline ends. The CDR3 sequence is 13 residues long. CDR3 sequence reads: CASSPDSSGEQYF. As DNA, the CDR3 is TGTGCCAGCAGCCCCGACAGTTCGGGCGAGCAGTACTTC.

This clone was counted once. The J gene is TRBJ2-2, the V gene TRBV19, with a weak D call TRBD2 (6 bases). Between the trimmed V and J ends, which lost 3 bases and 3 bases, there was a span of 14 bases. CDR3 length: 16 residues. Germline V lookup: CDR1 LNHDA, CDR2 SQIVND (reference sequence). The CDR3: CASSILLGGYTGELFF. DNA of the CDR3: TGTGCCAGTAGTATTTTGCTCGGAGGGTACACCGGGGAGCTGTTTTTT.

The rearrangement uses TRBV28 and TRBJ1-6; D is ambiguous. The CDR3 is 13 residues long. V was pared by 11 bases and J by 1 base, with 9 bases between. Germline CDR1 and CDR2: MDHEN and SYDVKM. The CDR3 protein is CASRYSYNSPLHF. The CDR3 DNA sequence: TGTGCCTCCAGATATTCCTATAATTCACCCCTCCACTTT.

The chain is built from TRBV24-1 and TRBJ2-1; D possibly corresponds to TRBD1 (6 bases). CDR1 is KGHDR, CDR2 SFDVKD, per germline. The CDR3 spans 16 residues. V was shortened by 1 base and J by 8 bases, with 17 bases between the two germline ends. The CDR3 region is CATSDLGETGGDEQFF. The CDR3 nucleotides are TGTGCCACCAGTGATTTAGGAGAGACAGGTGGGGATGAGCAGTTCTTC.

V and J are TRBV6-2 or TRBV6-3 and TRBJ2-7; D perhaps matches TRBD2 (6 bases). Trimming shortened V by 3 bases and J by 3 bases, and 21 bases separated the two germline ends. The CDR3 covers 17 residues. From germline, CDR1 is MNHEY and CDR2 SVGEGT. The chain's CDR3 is CASSYRLAKVEGYEQYF. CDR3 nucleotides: TGTGCCAGCAGTTATCGGCTAGCAAAGGTGGAGGGCTACGAGCAGTACTTC.

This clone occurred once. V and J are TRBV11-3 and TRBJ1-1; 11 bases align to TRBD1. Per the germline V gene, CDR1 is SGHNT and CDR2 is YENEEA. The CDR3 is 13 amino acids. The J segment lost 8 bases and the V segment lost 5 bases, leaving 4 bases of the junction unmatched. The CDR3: CASSGTGGGEAFF. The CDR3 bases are TGTGCCAGCAGCGGGACAGGGGGAGGAGAAGCTTTCTTT.

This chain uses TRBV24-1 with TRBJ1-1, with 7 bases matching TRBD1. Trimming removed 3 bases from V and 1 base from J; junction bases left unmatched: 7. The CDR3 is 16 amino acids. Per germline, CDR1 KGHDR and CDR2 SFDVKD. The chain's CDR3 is CATSDRAGGPNTEAFF. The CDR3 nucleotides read TGTGCCACCAGTGATAGAGCAGGGGGGCCGAACACTGAAGCTTTCTTT.

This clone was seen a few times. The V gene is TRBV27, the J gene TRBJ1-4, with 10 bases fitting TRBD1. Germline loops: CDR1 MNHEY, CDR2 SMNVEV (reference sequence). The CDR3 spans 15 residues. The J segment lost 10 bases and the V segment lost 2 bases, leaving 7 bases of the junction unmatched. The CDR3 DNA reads TGTGCCAGCAGTTTACGACGGACAGGGGGTGGAAAACTGTTTTTT. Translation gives CASSLRRTGGGKLFF.